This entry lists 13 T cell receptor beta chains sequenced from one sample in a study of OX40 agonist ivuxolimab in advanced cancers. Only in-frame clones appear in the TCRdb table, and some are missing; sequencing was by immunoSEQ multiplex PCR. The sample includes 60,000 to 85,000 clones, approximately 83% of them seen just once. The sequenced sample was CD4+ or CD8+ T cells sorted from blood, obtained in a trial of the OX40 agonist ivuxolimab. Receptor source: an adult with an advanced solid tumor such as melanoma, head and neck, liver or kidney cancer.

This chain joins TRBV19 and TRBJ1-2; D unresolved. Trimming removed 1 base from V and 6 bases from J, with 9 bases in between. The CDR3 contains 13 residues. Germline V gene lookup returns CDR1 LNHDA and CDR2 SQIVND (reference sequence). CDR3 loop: CASSIGAGDGYTF. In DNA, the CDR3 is TGTGCCAGTAGTATAGGGGCAGGAGATGGCTACACCTTC.

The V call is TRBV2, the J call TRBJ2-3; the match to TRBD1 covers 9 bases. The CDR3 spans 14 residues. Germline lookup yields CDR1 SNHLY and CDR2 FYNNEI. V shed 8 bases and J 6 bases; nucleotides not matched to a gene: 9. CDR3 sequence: CASQKRDRDDTQYF. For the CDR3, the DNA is TGTGCCAGCCAAAAGCGGGACAGGGACGATACGCAGTATTTT.

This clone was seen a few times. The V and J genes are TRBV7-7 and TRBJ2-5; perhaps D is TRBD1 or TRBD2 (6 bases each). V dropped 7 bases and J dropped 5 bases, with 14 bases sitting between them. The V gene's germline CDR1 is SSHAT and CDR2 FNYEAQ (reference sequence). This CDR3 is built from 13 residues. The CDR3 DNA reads TGTGCCAGCACCCGGGGGCCGCAGGAGACCCAGTACTTC. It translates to CASTRGPQETQYF.

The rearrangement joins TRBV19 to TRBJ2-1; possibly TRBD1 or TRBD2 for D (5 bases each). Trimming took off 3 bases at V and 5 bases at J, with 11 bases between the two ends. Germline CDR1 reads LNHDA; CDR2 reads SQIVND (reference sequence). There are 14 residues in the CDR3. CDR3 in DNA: TGTGCCAGTAGTATCACGGGGCGACACAATGAGCAGTTCTTC. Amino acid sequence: CASSITGRHNEQFF.

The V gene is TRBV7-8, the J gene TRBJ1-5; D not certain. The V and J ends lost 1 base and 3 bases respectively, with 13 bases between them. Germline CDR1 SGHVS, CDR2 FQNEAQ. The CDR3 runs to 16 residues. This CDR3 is CASSLGEGIYNQPQHF. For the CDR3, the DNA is TGTGCCAGCAGCTTAGGCGAAGGGATTTACAATCAGCCCCAGCATTTT.

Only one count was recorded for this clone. The CDR3 here is CASSDRDRGKNQPQHF. In DNA, the CDR3 is TGTGCCAGCAGTGACCGGGACAGGGGCAAAAATCAGCCCCAGCATTTT. The rearrangement uses TRBV6-1 and TRBJ1-5; the match to TRBD1 covers 10 bases. This CDR3 is 16 amino acids long. Germline V gene lookup returns CDR1 MNHNS and CDR2 SASEGT. After removal of 3 bases from V and 4 bases from J, the junction contained 6 bases not matched to a gene.

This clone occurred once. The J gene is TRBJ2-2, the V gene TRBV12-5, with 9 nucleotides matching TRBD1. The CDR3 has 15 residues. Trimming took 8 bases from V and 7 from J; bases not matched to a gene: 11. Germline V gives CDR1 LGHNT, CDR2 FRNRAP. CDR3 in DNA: TGTGCTAGTACAGGGGGCAAAGGATGGGACGGGGAGCTGTTTTTT. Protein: CASTGGKGWDGELFF.

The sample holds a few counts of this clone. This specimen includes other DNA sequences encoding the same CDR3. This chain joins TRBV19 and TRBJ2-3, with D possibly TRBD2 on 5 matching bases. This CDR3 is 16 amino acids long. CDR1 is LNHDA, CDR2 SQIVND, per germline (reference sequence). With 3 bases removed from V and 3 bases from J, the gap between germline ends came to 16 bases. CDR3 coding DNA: TGTGCCAGTAGTATTGGCGGAGGCTGGGGTACAGATACGCAGTATTTT. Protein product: CASSIGGGWGTDTQYF.

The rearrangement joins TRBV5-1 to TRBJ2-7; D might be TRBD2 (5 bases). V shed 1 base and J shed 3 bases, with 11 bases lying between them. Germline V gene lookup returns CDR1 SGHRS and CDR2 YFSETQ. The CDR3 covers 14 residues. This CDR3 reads CASSLRGEGYEQYF. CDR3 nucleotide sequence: TGCGCCAGCAGCTTGCGGGGAGAAGGCTACGAGCAGTACTTC.

The chain's CDR3 is CASSERGGNQPQHF. DNA of the CDR3: TGTGCCAGCAGTGAAAGGGGGGGGAATCAGCCCCAGCATTTT. The V and J genes are TRBV6-1 and TRBJ1-5, with D tentatively TRBD1 (6 bases). CDR1 and CDR2 (germline): MNHNS, SASEGT. The length of the CDR3 is 14 residues. The V end was cut by 2 bases, the J end by 4 bases, with 9 bases between.

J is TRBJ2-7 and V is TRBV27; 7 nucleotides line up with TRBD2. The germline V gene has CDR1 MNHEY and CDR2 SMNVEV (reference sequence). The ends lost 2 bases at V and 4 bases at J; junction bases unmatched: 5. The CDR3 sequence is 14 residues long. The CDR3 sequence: CASSLKGREYEQYF. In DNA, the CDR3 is TGTGCCAGCAGTTTAAAGGGGAGGGAGTACGAGCAGTACTTC.

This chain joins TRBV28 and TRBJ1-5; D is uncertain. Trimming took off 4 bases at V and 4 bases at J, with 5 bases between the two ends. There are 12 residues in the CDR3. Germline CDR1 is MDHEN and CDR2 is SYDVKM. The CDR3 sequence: CASSSGNQPQHF. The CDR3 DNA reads TGTGCCAGCAGTTCGGGGAATCAGCCCCAGCATTTT.

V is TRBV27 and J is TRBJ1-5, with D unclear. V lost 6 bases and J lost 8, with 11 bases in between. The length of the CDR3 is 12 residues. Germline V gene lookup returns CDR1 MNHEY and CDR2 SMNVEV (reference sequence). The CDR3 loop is CASREGEKPQHF. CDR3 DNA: TGTGCCAGCAGGGAGGGAGAGAAGCCCCAGCATTTT.